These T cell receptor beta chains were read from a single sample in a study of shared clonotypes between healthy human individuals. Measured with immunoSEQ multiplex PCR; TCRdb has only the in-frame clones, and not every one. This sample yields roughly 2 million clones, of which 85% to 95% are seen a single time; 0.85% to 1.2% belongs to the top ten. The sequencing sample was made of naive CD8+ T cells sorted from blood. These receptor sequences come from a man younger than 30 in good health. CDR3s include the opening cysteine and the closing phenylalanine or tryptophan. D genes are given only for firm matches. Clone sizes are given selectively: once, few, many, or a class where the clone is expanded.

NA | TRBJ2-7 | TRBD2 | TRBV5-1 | CASSLSGATYEQYF | TGCGCCAGCAGCCTTAGCGGGGCCACCTACGAGCAGTACTTC
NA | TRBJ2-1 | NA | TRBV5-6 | CASSSGNEQFF | TGTGCCAGCAGCTCGGGTAATGAGCAGTTCTTC
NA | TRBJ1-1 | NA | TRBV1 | CTSAYLNRGHAEAFF | TGCACCAGCGCCTACCTAAATCGGGGGCACGCTGAAGCTTTCTTT
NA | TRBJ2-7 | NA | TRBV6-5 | CASSYIGGGGYEQYF | TGTGCCAGCAGTTACATCGGGGGAGGAGGGTACGAGCAGTACTTC
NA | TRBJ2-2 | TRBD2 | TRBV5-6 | CASSLELAGSTGELFF | TGTGCCAGCAGCTTGGAACTAGCGGGGAGCACCGGGGAGCTGTTTTTT
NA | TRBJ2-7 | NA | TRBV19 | CASSIGASAEQYF | TGTGCCAGTAGTATCGGGGCCTCCGCGGAGCAGTACTTC
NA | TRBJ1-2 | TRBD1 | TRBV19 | CASSSRDSFTPYGYTF | TGTGCCAGTAGTTCACGGGACAGCTTCACACCTTATGGCTACACCTTC
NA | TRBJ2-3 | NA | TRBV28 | CASSLPSAGTDTQYF | TGTGCCAGCAGTTTACCCAGCGCGGGCACAGATACGCAGTATTTT
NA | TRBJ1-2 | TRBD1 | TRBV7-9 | CASSLGTDYGYTF | TGTGCCAGCAGCTTGGGGACAGATTATGGCTACACCTTC
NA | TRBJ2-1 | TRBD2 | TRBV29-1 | CSADPSSGRGWEQFF | TGCAGCGCCGACCCTTCCAGCGGGAGGGGGTGGGAGCAGTTCTTC
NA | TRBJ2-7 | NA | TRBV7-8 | CASSPTSREYEQYF | TGTGCCAGCAGCCCCACCTCCAGGGAGTATGAGCAGTACTTC
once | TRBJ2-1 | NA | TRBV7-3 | CASSLLASSYNEQFF | TGTGCCAGCAGCTTACTAGCTAGCTCCTACAATGAGCAGTTCTTC
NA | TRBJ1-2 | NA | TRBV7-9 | CASSLMGDGYTF | TGTGCCAGCAGTTTAATGGGGGATGGCTACACCTTC
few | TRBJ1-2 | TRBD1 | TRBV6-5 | CASRAGTGVTDGYTF | TGTGCCAGCAGAGCCGGGACAGGGGTAACTGATGGCTACACCTTC
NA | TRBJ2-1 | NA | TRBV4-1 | CASSQERGAGLNSGFINEQFF | TGCGCCAGCAGCCAAGAGAGAGGCGCAGGGTTAAACTCTGGATTTATCAATGAGCAGTTCTTC
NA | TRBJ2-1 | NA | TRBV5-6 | CASSRGYNEQFF | TGTGCCAGCAGCCGTGGGTACAATGAGCAGTTCTTC
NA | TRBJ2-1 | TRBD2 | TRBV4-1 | CASSLTSGSSYNEQFF | TGCGCCAGCAGCCTCACTAGCGGGAGCTCCTACAATGAGCAGTTCTTC
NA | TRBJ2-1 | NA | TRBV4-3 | CASSHYGHNEQFF | TGCGCCAGCAGCCATTATGGTCACAATGAGCAGTTCTTC
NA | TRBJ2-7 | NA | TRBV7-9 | CASSPGTGTYEQYF | TGTGCCAGCAGTCCCGGGACGGGGACTTACGAGCAGTACTTC
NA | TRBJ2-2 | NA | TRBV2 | CASSGGPNTGELFF | TGTGCCAGCAGTGGGGGGCCAAACACCGGGGAGCTGTTTTTT
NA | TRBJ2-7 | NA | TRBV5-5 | CASSFPPGKTYEQYF | TGTGCCAGCAGCTTTCCCCCAGGGAAAACCTACGAGCAGTACTTC
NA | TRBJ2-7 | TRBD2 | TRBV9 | CASSVGSGGSYEQYF | TGTGCCAGCAGCGTAGGGAGCGGGGGTTCCTACGAGCAGTACTTC
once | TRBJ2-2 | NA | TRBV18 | CASSPPENTGELFF | TGTGCCAGCTCACCACCGGAGAACACCGGGGAGCTGTTTTTT
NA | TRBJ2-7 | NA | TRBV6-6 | CASSDSLLEQYF | TGTGCCAGCTCGGACAGCCTACTTGAGCAGTACTTC
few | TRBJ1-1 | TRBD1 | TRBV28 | CASSSDSGTVNTEAFF | TGTGCCAGCAGTTCGGACTCCGGGACAGTCAACACTGAAGCTTTCTTT
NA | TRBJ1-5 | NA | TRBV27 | CASSLRSWNQPQHF | TGTGCCAGCAGTTTACGGTCGTGGAATCAGCCCCAGCATTTT
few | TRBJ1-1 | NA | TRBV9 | CASSVTDYTEAFF | TGTGCCAGCAGCGTCACGGATTACACTGAAGCTTTCTTT